This T cell receptor (beta chain) was recorded in a study of glioma-infiltrating T cells. The study's findings and limits: Non-neoplastic patients had below-expected tissue-blood divergence, while all gliomas exceeded expectation. Very few CDR3 sequences were shared between tissue and blood.

The iRepertoire nested amplicon-rescue multiplex PCR amplified TCR alpha and beta CDR3s from RNA. For one-step reverse transcription and amplification, roughly 95-400 ng of tissue mRNA or PBMC total RNA was used. MiXCR, run by TCRdb on the multiplex PCR reads, gives a single entry per CDR3 protein. The sample lists under 200,000 distinct CDR3 sequences, around 42% seen once, with around 5% in the top ten. To note about this clonotype: Its antigen is not known. At one boundary the junction diverges from the germline segment, which might be a read error.

Per the germline V gene, CDR1 is SGHNT and CDR2 is YYREEE (reference sequence). The CDR3 runs to 11 residues. The sequencing sample was made of glioma tissue, nonneoplastic brain tissue, or PBMCs (not recorded which). The J gene is TRBJ2-7, the V gene TRBV5-4; D unresolved. This clonotype was obtained from a human donor with low-grade glioma or glioblastoma, undergoing nonglioma brain surgery, or in good health (not recorded which). The CDR3 here is CASSLDYEEYF. The CDR3 nucleotides are TGTGCCAGCAGCTTGGACTACGAGGAGTACTTC.